This TCR beta chain was recorded in a study of T cells in Graves' hyperthyroidism and ophthalmopathy. CDR1 MNHNS and CDR2 SASEGT come from the germline V gene. With 1 base removed from V and 4 bases from J, the gap between germline ends came to 7 bases. This CDR3 has 13 residues. Notes on the study in general: Ophthalmopathy and stable hyperthyroidism were separated by a 13 V-J model.

Amplified TCR beta CDR3 regions derived from RNA transcripts. The HTBI primer set drove a first-round RT-PCR of the TCR CDR3. One entry per CDR3 protein, called by TCRdb with MiXCR from the multiplex PCR reads. This sample carries under 700,000 distinct CDR3 sequences, approximately 15% of them seen once, and the ten largest clones take about 18%. To note about this clonotype: Its antigen remains unknown.

Disease duration under 2 months; hyperthyroidism patients were aged 18 to 65. Lactation, pregnancy, other autoimmune disease or uncontrolled infection led to exclusion of patients. V is TRBV6-1 and J is TRBJ1-2; maybe TRBD1 (6 bases). The sequence was obtained from a woman aged 18-30 years with Graves' hyperthyroidism. The sample was blood. The CDR3 sequence: CASSEGTVYGYTF. CDR3 sequence (DNA): TGTGCCAGCAGTGAAGGGACAGTCTATGGCTACACCTTC.